This is a list of T cell receptor beta chains from one sample in a study of shared clonotypes between healthy human individuals. The data were produced by immunoSEQ multiplex PCR, yet TCRdb's version contains in-frame clones alone and is incomplete. The sample lists some 700,000 clones; 90% were seen once. Sample: memory CD8+ T cells from PBMCs. These receptors came from a man younger than 35 in good health. Some clones in this sample may be carry-over from other donors' samples. CDR3s include the opening cysteine and the closing phenylalanine or tryptophan. D genes are given only for firm matches. Only some rows state a clone size, as once, few, many or a class for expanded clones.

DNA	CDR3	V	J	D	size
TGCAGCGTTGAAGAGGTTCTAGCGGGAGTTGCCAAAGAGACCCAGTACTTC	CSVEEVLAGVAKETQYF	TRBV29-1	TRBJ2-5	TRBD2	once
TGTGCCAGCAGTTTATACAGGGGGAGTCCCTACGAGCAGTACTTC	CASSLYRGSPYEQYF	TRBV28	TRBJ2-7	TRBD1	NA
TGTGCCAGCAGCTTAGGTGGACAGGGGTACACTGAAGCTTTCTTT	CASSLGGQGYTEAFF	TRBV7-9	TRBJ1-1	TRBD1	few
TGTGCCAGCAGCGTGACAGGGTCGGGCGAGCAGTACTTC	CASSVTGSGEQYF	TRBV6-1	TRBJ2-7	TRBD1	NA
TGTGCTAGCGCACTAGCGGGAGCACCCTACGAGCAGTACTTC	CASALAGAPYEQYF	TRBV12-5	TRBJ2-7	TRBD2	NA
TGTGCCAGCTCACCACGATACACAGGGGACTACGAGCAGTACTTC	CASSPRYTGDYEQYF	TRBV18	TRBJ2-7	TRBD1	NA
TGCGCCAGCAGCCAAGGTTGGGTTTCCACTGAAGCTTTCTTT	CASSQGWVSTEAFF	TRBV4-1	TRBJ1-1	NA	NA
TGTGCCAGCAGTTTCGGTGCTTCCTACGAGCAGTACTTC	CASSFGASYEQYF	TRBV27	TRBJ2-7	NA	NA
TGTGCCAGCAGCTTAGCTCCAACTAATGAAAAACTGTTTTTT	CASSLAPTNEKLFF	TRBV7-8	TRBJ1-4	NA	NA
TGTGCCAGCAGTTGCGGCAGGGGAGGACAGCCCCAGCATTTT	CASSCGRGGQPQHF	TRBV6-5	TRBJ1-5	NA	once
TGTGCCAGCAGGGTCCCGGGACAGGGCTCTGAAGCTTTCTTT	CASRVPGQGSEAFF	TRBV11-2	TRBJ1-1	TRBD1	NA
TGTGCCAGCAGCTTAGTGGGCGGCTCCTACGAGCAGTACTTC	CASSLVGGSYEQYF	TRBV7-9	TRBJ2-7	NA	NA
TGTGCCAGCAGTCCCCCAGGGGCCTACGAGCAGTACTTC	CASSPPGAYEQYF	TRBV28	TRBJ2-7	NA	NA
TGTGCCAGCAGCTTAACCCGGGTCCGGATTGAGCAGTTCTTC	CASSLTRVRIEQFF	TRBV27	TRBJ2-1	NA	NA
TGTGCCAGCAGCTTAACCCTACGGGAGACCCAGTACTTC	CASSLTLRETQYF	TRBV7-3	TRBJ2-5	NA	once
TGCAGCGTTGCTGGACTAGCGGGAGCTCCCGAGCAGTACTTC	CSVAGLAGAPEQYF	TRBV29-1	TRBJ2-7	TRBD2	NA
TGTGCCAGCAGCCAAGATATGAGGGGTCAGGTGGATACGCAGTATTTT	CASSQDMRGQVDTQYF	TRBV4-2	TRBJ2-3	NA	NA
TGTGCCAGCAGCGCGGCGACTAGCGGGAGCTACAATGAGCAGTTCTTC	CASSAATSGSYNEQFF	TRBV7-3	TRBJ2-1	TRBD2	NA
TGTGCCAGCAGCTCAGGGGGCAGCAATCAGCCCCAGCATTTT	CASSSGGSNQPQHF	TRBV7-9	TRBJ1-5	TRBD1	NA
TGTGCCAGCACCGGAGGGACAGGCCGAGATTCACCCCTCCACTTT	CASTGGTGRDSPLHF	TRBV28	TRBJ1-6	TRBD1	NA
TGTGCCAGCAGTCCTATCCGGACAGGGGGCTGGTACGAGCAGTACTTC	CASSPIRTGGWYEQYF	TRBV27	TRBJ2-7	TRBD1	NA
TGTGCCAGCACCCACCTGGGTCTGGGGCTGGACGAGCAGTACTTC	CASTHLGLGLDEQYF	TRBV25-1	TRBJ2-7	NA	NA
TGCAGGCTCGGACTAGCGGGAGGGAAAATCCAAGAGACCCAGTACTTC	CRLGLAGGKIQETQYF	TRBV29-1	TRBJ2-5	TRBD2	NA
TGTGCCAGCAGTTGGGGACTAGCGGGAGGTCGGGAGACCCAGTACTTC	CASSWGLAGGRETQYF	TRBV27	TRBJ2-5	TRBD2	NA
TGTGCCATCAGCCGACTAGCGGGAGGGAGTGAGACCCAGTACTTC	CAISRLAGGSETQYF	TRBV10-3	TRBJ2-5	TRBD2	NA
TGTGCCAGCAGCTTAGGACAGGGGGCAGGAGATGGCTACACCTTC	CASSLGQGAGDGYTF	TRBV7-6	TRBJ1-2	TRBD1	NA
TGCGCCAGCAGCCAAGATACAGGAAAACTGTTTTTT	CASSQDTGKLFF	TRBV4-1	TRBJ1-4	NA	NA
TGTGCCAGCAGTTTTGGTTTCGGGACAGCCTACGAGCAGTACTTC	CASSFGFGTAYEQYF	TRBV28	TRBJ2-7	TRBD1	NA
TGTGCCAGCAGCAACAGGGAGCACTATGGCTACACCTTC	CASSNREHYGYTF	TRBV7-2	TRBJ1-2	NA	NA
TGTGCCAGCAGTTACTCGGGGGGGTCCTACGAGCAGTACTTC	CASSYSGGSYEQYF	TRBV6-5	TRBJ2-7	TRBD2	NA
TGTGCCAGCAATGGTCCCGGAGGTCACAATGAGCAGTTCTTC	CASNGPGGHNEQFF	TRBV2	TRBJ2-1	NA	NA
TGCGCCAGCAGACTAGACAGGGTGCTTGGCGAGCAGTACTTC	CASRLDRVLGEQYF	TRBV4-1	TRBJ2-7	TRBD1	NA
TGCGCCAGCAGCCAAGATATCCCGGGGGCGAGGGGCTACACCTTC	CASSQDIPGARGYTF	TRBV4-3	TRBJ1-2	NA	NA
TGTGCCAGCGCGACAGGGTTTAACACTGAAGCTTTCTTT	CASATGFNTEAFF	TRBV6-5	TRBJ1-1	TRBD1	NA
TGTGCCAGTAGTGAAGCCAACTACAATGAGCAGTTCTTC	CASSEANYNEQFF	TRBV19	TRBJ2-1	NA	NA
TGTGCCAGCAGCCCCCTCGACAGGGCCGAGCAGTACTTC	CASSPLDRAEQYF	TRBV4-2	TRBJ2-7	TRBD1	NA
TGCAGCGTGTGGACAGGGGCTAACTATGGCTACACCTTC	CSVWTGANYGYTF	TRBV29-1	TRBJ1-2	TRBD1	once
TGTGCCAGCAGCCTGGGACAGGGTCGAGACGAGCAGTACTTC	CASSLGQGRDEQYF	TRBV5-6	TRBJ2-7	TRBD1	NA
TGTGCCAGCAGCGTAGGAGGGGGGATGACCTACGAGCAGTACTTC	CASSVGGGMTYEQYF	TRBV9	TRBJ2-7	NA	NA
TGTGCCAGCGAATCTGGACAGGGCTACAATGAGCAGTTCTTC	CASESGQGYNEQFF	TRBV2	TRBJ2-1	TRBD1	NA
TGTGCCAGCAGTGAAGCAGGGAGGAGCACTGAAGCTTTCTTT	CASSEAGRSTEAFF	TRBV6-1	TRBJ1-1	NA	NA
TGTGCCAGCAGCTTATGGGGCGGGAGGGAAGAGACCCAGTACTTC	CASSLWGGREETQYF	TRBV7-3	TRBJ2-5	TRBD2	NA
TGTGCCAGCAGTGAAGCGTTGAGACTGCGGGTGATTTACTATGGCTACACCTTC	CASSEALRLRVIYYGYTF	TRBV6-1	TRBJ1-2	NA	NA
TGTGCCATCAGTGACCTGCAGACGCAGCGGGGTGGCTACACCTTC	CAISDLQTQRGGYTF	TRBV10-3	TRBJ1-2	NA	NA
TGTGCCAGCAGCCACTCGAGGCCCGCGGGCTATGGCTACACCTTC	CASSHSRPAGYGYTF	TRBV7-2	TRBJ1-2	NA	NA
TGTGCCAGCAGTTCCCCAATCGATGAGCAGTTCTTC	CASSSPIDEQFF	TRBV6-5	TRBJ2-1	NA	NA
TGTGCCAGCGGACCTCGGGGGGACAGGGTCTTGCGCGAGCAGTACTTC	CASGPRGDRVLREQYF	TRBV28	TRBJ2-7	TRBD1	NA
TGTGCCAGTAGTATCGAAGGGAGCTACCCATCCTACGAGCAGTACTTC	CASSIEGSYPSYEQYF	TRBV19	TRBJ2-7	NA	NA
TGTGCCAGCAGCTCTGGGGGTTACGAGCAGTACTTC	CASSSGGYEQYF	TRBV9	TRBJ2-7	NA	NA
TGTGCCAGCAGCGAGACGGGAAGCTCCTACGAGCAGTACTTC	CASSETGSSYEQYF	TRBV7-9	TRBJ2-7	NA	NA
TGTGCCAGCAGTTACTCGATGGGGTTGTACCCCCGCGGGCAGTACTTC	CASSYSMGLYPRGQYF	TRBV6-5	TRBJ2-7	NA	NA
TGTGCCAGCAGCGGCGGGAGTTATCTCAATGAGCAGTTCTTC	CASSGGSYLNEQFF	TRBV9	TRBJ2-1	TRBD2	many
TGTGCCAGCAGCTTAAGATCCGCGGCAGATACGCAGTATTTT	CASSLRSAADTQYF	TRBV7-8	TRBJ2-3	NA	NA